This TCR beta chain was found in a study of blood T cell repertoires in COVID-19. Study-level background: Sources were T cells, B-cell-depleted T cells, or PBMCs; the material itself was cDNA or gDNA.

Only in-frame clones appear in the TCRdb table, and some are missing; sequencing was by immunoSEQ multiplex PCR. The sample carries some 170,000 clones, roughly 84% recorded once. Grouping used clinical history reported by participants in a survey and questionnaire. Unmatched junction bases numbered 6, after V lost 4 bases and J lost 4 bases. The CDR3 has 15 amino acids. Germline CDR1 LNHDA, CDR2 SQIVND (reference sequence). The chain links TRBV19 to TRBJ1-5, with 8 bases fitting TRBD1. The sequence was obtained from a man in his forties or fifties who had recovered from COVID-19. Source material: PBMCs or T cells enriched from blood (not recorded which). CDR3 region: CASSKGQGQNQPQHF. The CDR3 DNA sequence: TGTGCCAGTAGTAAAGGACAGGGCCAAAATCAGCCCCAGCATTTT.